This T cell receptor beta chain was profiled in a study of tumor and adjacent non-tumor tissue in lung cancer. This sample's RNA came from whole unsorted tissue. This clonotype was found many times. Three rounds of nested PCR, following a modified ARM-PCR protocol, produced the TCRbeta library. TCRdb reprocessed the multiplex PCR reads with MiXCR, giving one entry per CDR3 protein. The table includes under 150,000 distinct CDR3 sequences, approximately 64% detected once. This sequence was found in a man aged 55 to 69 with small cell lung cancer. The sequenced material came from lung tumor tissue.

CDR3 DNA: TGCGCCAGCAGCCTACCCCCCCAGGGATCGGCGGGAGCGTCAGGGGAGCTGTTTTTT. Protein product: CASSLPPQGSAGASGELFF. The V and J genes are TRBV4-1 and TRBJ2-2; 7 bases are a match to TRBD2. The J segment lost 8 bases and the V segment lost 4 bases, leaving 22 bases of the junction unmatched. CDR3 length: 19 amino acids. Germline lookup yields CDR1 MGHRA and CDR2 YSYEKL.